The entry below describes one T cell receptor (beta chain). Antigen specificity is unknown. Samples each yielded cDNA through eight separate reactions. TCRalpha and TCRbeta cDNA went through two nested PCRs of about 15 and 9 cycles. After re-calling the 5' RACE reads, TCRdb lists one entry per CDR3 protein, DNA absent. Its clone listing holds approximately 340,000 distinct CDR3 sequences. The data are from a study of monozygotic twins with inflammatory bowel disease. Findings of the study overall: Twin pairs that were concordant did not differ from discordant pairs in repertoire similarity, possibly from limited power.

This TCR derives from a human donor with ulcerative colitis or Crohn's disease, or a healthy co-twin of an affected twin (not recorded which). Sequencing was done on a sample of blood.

The CDR3 loop is CASSLARGLAGNNEQFF. The chain combines TRBV7-2 with TRBJ2-1; TCRdb names TRBD2, which stays unverified in the absence of DNA. This CDR3 region has 17 residues. Germline CDR1 reads SGHTA; CDR2 reads FQGNSA. The entire variable domain, with the rest obtained from reference TRBV7-2 and TRBJ2-1, is as follows: GAGVSQSPSNKVTEKGKDVELRCDPISGHTALYWYRQSLGQGLEFLIYFQGNSAPDKSGLPSDRFSAERTGGSVSTLTIQRTQQEDSAVYLCASSLARGLAGNNEQFFGPGTRLTVL.